Presented here are 17 T cell receptor beta chains from one specimen sequenced in a study of blood T cells in healthy people across ages. Next came a second PCR, run for about 6 to 11 cycles, which used a sample-barcoded 5' primer along with a J-beta primer mix. TCRdb analysed the 5' RACE reads with MiXCR anew, one entry per CDR3 protein. Counted here are 1.5 million or so distinct CDR3 sequences, around 40% occurring once; the ten biggest clones make up about 4.1%. The sample consisted of blood. The receptor set was obtained from a woman aged 18-35 years in good health.

The gene calls are TRBV29-1 and TRBJ2-1, with D possibly matching TRBD1 (6 bases). The ends were cut back, 7 bases at V and 4 bases at J, with 14 bases in the middle. The CDR3 is 13 residues long. The germline V gene has CDR1 SQVTM and CDR2 ANQGSEA. The CDR3: CSAVGTSYNEQFF. CDR3 bases: TGCAGCGCAGTGGGGACATCTTACAATGAGCAGTTCTTC.

The rearrangement links TRBV11-2 to TRBJ1-3; 11 bases are a match to TRBD1. J lost 4 bases, V lost 5 bases, and 7 bases had no gene match. In germline, CDR1 is SGHAT, CDR2 FQNNGV. The CDR3 is 16 amino acids. CDR3 sequence: CASSIGQGATGNTIYF. Here the CDR3 DNA reads TGTGCCAGCAGCATAGGACAGGGGGCAACGGGAAACACCATATATTTT. The entire variable domain, with the rest obtained from reference TRBV11-2 and TRBJ1-3, is as follows: EAGVAQSPRYKIIEKRQSVAFWCNPISGHATLYWYQQILGQGPKLLIQFQNNGVVDDSQLPKDRFSAERLKGVDSTLKIQPAKLEDSAVYLCASSIGQGATGNTIYFGEGSWLTVV.

The CDR3 DNA is TGCAGCGTTGGGTTCTCTCCCAATCAGCCCCAGCATTTT. The encoded protein is CSVGFSPNQPQHF. This sequence joins TRBV29-1 and TRBJ1-5, with D unresolved. CDR1 and CDR2 (germline): SQVTM, ANQGSEA. This CDR3 contains 13 residues. V lost 4 bases and J lost 3, with 10 bases in between.

The CDR3 sequence: CASSLNWNYGYTF. CDR3 DNA sequence: TGCGCCAGCAGCCTTAACTGGAACTATGGCTACACCTTC. V and J are TRBV5-1 and TRBJ1-2; no reliable D call. V was trimmed by 4 bases and J by 2 bases, leaving 9 bases between them. The CDR3 loop spans 13 amino acids. Germline lookup yields CDR1 SGHRS and CDR2 YFSETQ.

This clonotype was found a few times. The chain carries TRBV7-9 and TRBJ1-1; no clear D gene. The CDR3 spans 15 residues. V lost 3 bases and J lost 6, with 17 bases in between. Germline V gene lookup returns CDR1 SEHNR and CDR2 FQNEAQ (reference sequence). The CDR3: CASSFSLTSGSEAFF. The CDR3, as DNA: TGTGCCAGCAGCTTTTCCCTGACGAGTGGGTCTGAAGCTTTCTTT.

This rearrangement joins TRBV27 to TRBJ2-1; D is perhaps TRBD1 (5 bases). The germline CDR1 and CDR2 sequences are MNHEY and SMNVEV (reference sequence). Trimming shortened V by 6 bases and J by 10 bases, and 10 bases separated the two germline ends. The CDR3 sequence is 11 residues long. CDR3: CASRTGWEQFF. Written as DNA, the CDR3 is TGTGCCAGCAGAACAGGCTGGGAGCAGTTCTTC.

This clonotype was counted only a few times. This chain connects TRBV7-3 to TRBJ2-5, with 9 bases that match TRBD2. Unmatched junction bases numbered 9, after V lost 5 bases and J lost 5 bases. CDR3 size: 15 residues. CDR1 is SGHTA and CDR2 is FQGTGA in the germline V gene. As DNA, the CDR3 is TGTGCCAGCAGCCGTAGCGGGAGCTCGGGGGAGACCCAGTACTTC. Protein: CASSRSGSSGETQYF. Full variable domain (outside the CDR3, taken from reference TRBV7-3 and TRBJ2-5): GAGVSQTPSNKVTEKGKYVELRCDPISGHTALYWYRQSLGQGPEFLIYFQGTGAADDSGLPNDRFFAVRPEGSVSTLKIQRTERGDSAVYLCASSRSGSSGETQYFGPGTRLLVL.

This clonotype was seen more than once but under ten times. V is TRBV20-1 and J is TRBJ1-5, with D unclear. V was shortened by 4 bases and J by 2 bases, with 9 bases between the two germline ends. Germline values: CDR1 DFQATT, CDR2 SNEGSKA (reference sequence). This CDR3 has 13 amino acids. DNA of the CDR3: TGCAGTGCTATCGTCGATCGCAATCAGCCCCAGCATTTT. Residues: CSAIVDRNQPQHF.

The chain couples TRBV30 to TRBJ2-7; possible D gene TRBD1, 5 bases. Deletions cut 3 bases from V and 3 bases from J, with 12 bases between. This CDR3 spans 13 amino acids. Germline lookup yields CDR1 GTSNPN and CDR2 SVGIG (reference sequence). The CDR3 loop reads CAWRRAGRYEQYF. For the CDR3, the DNA is TGTGCCTGGAGAAGGGCAGGGCGCTACGAGCAGTACTTC.

In the case of this clonotype: This could be a read error, since a much larger clone is one nucleotide away. The chain joins TRBV28 to TRBJ2-7; the D is unclear. The CDR3 is 13 residues long. Germline V CDR1 and CDR2: MDHEN, SYDVKM. Trimming removed 2 bases from V and 7 bases from J, with 12 bases in between. The CDR3 DNA is TGTGCCAGCAGTTTACCACCATACAATGAGCAGTACTTC. This codes for CASSLPPYNEQYF. Full variable domain (outside the CDR3, taken from reference TRBV28 and TRBJ2-7): DVKVTQSSRYLVKRTGEKVFLECVQDMDHENMFWYRQDPGLGLRLIYFSYDVKMKEKGDIPEGYSVSREKKERFSLILESASTNQTSMYLCASSLPPYNEQYFGPGTRLTVT.

V is TRBV25-1 and J is TRBJ2-1; unclear D gene. Per germline, CDR1 MGHDK and CDR2 SYGVNS. This CDR3 comprises 13 residues. Trimming left V 4 bases short and J 3 bases short, with 7 bases between. This CDR3 reads CASSALDYNEQFF. The CDR3 nucleotides read TGTGCCAGCAGTGCCCTCGACTACAATGAGCAGTTCTTC.

There are a few counts of this clonotype. The rearrangement links TRBV12-3 or TRBV12-4 to TRBJ1-5; D unclear. CDR3 size: 12 residues. V lost 5 bases to trimming and J lost 1 base, with 3 bases between them. CDR3 residues: CASSMSNQPQHF. As DNA, the CDR3 is TGTGCCAGCAGTATGAGCAATCAGCCCCAGCATTTT.

The chain couples TRBV4-3 to TRBJ2-7; TRBD2 agrees at 9 bases. V trimming: 0 bases; J trimming: 4 bases; junction bases outside the gene matches: 4. The CDR3 contains 15 residues. Looked up from germline, CDR1 is LGHNA and CDR2 is YSLEER. The CDR3: CASSQDATSGYEQYF. In DNA form, the CDR3 reads TGCGCCAGCAGCCAAGATGCGACTAGCGGATACGAGCAGTACTTC.

The rearrangement joins TRBV7-9 to TRBJ2-4; no clear D gene. The end of the DNA aligns better with TRBJ2-7, so the J call may be wrong. Germline assignment: CDR1 SEHNR and CDR2 FQNEAQ (reference sequence). CDR3 size: 14 residues. The chain's CDR3 is CASSFPDKPYEQYF. CDR3 in DNA: TGTGCCAGCAGCTTCCCCGACAAGCCCTACGAGCAGTACTTC.

V is TRBV20-1 and J is TRBJ2-3, with D perhaps TRBD2 (5 bases). V shed 5 bases and J shed 0 bases, with 15 bases lying between them. The CDR3 consists of 15 residues. CDR1 DFQATT and CDR2 SNEGSKA come from the germline V gene (reference sequence). Here the CDR3 reads CSARRPRSSTDTQYF. CDR3 nucleotides: TGCAGTGCTCGGAGGCCTAGATCTAGCACAGATACGCAGTATTTT.

This sequence joins TRBV4-1 and TRBJ2-2; D unclear. Trimming took 1 base from V and 6 from J, leaving 6 bases between them. The CDR3 sequence is 13 residues long. Germline V gives CDR1 MGHRA, CDR2 YSYEKL. CDR3 in DNA: TGCGCCAGCAGCCAAGTCATGGCCGGGGAGCTGTTTTTT. Translation gives CASSQVMAGELFF.

Only a few counts were recorded for this clonotype. The chain combines TRBV20-1 with TRBJ2-4, with 8 bases aligning to TRBD1. In germline, CDR1 is DFQATT, CDR2 SNEGSKA (reference sequence). The V and J ends lost 6 bases and 4 bases, in that order; junction bases with no gene match: 8. The CDR3 extends over 14 amino acids. Here the CDR3 reads CSAQDRARKNIQYF. CDR3 DNA sequence: TGCAGTGCGCAGGACAGGGCTAGGAAAAACATTCAGTACTTC.